The entry below describes one T cell receptor beta chain. Its antigen is still unknown. Base qualities are not at hand, and no much larger clone is one base apart. Every donor was a healthy Caucasian. Three unrelated non-twin adults were additionally sequenced: a male aged 18 to 30, a male aged 50 to 59 and a female aged 50 to 59. Using Miltenyi CD45RO+ enrichment and human naive T-cell isolation kits, memory (CD45RO+) and naive T cells were isolated from PBMC. The sample is drawn from a study of identical twins (dated by TCRdb to the mid-2010s). About the investigation overall: The study deep-sequenced TCR alpha and beta repertoires from monozygotic twins, unrelated adults of various ages and cord blood to test whether fetal clonotypes persist. To rule out contamination, replicate twin experiments were performed at different times with different library preparation protocols.

What the authors observed across the whole study: Zero-insertion analyses could be partly confounded by invariant T cells such as MAIT and iNKT, though diverse VJ usage argued against such confounding for most clonotypes. Recombination models systematically underestimated out-of-frame TCR alpha sharing in monozygotic twins but agreed with sharing between unrelated individuals. A weaker excess of twin sharing was found in beta out-of-frame sequences because the signal-to-noise ratio was lowered by fewer shared sequences. Fewer insertions were carried by abundant cord blood beta clonotypes; a weaker similar trend was observed in young adult naive repertoires, while no such trend was observed in memory repertoires. Conclusions relied on cross-sectional statistical analysis, since the same donors could not be followed over many years. Compared with coincidental sharing between unrelated individuals, an excess of low generation-probability sequences was observed among out-of-frame TCR alpha sequences shared between twins.

The receptor library was made with 5' RACE. The sequencer listed for this sample is Illumina HiSeq 2000. Template switching added a universal primer binding site, and the final cDNA carried a unique molecular identifier that allowed TCR cDNA molecules to be counted accurately. Specific primers in the conserved constant-segment region were used to synthesize first-strand cDNA for the TCR alpha and beta chains. To control for contamination, each cDNA library was double barcoded with a SMART-Mk sample barcode plus Illumina barcodes. TruSeq adapter sequences, together with Illumina sample barcodes, were added in two successive PCR steps. The Illumina HiSeq platform was used with custom primers to sequence TCR alpha and beta cDNA libraries. The study's own analysis went as follows. Raw reads were processed with MiGEC to extract unique molecular identifiers, and MiXCR was used to determine CDR3 positions. Recombination models were inferred per individual with the repgenHMM and IGoR tools using an EM algorithm. Shared clonotypes were analyzed with the tcR package in R, and sharing was normalized by the product of cloneset sizes. To study raw recombination free of thymic and clonal selection effects, out-of-frame nonproductive sequences were analyzed. Clones were called with MiXCR by TCRdb after fastp trimmed the public reads at Q25, and only in-frame beta chains were retained. A single entry per CDR3 protein holds the most common genes and DNA from its merged rows. The V and J calls reflect TCRdb's pipeline rather than the authors' work. In this sample the table shows 400,000 to 500,000 distinct CDR3 sequences, roughly 18% of which occur a single time. Around 10% of the sample is taken by the ten largest.

The material sequenced was naive T cells sorted from blood. The label giving this sample's cell subset or site can be read as: cells isolated with a human naive T-cell isolation kit. This TCR was recovered from a man aged 45-60 years in good health.

The bases read TGTGCCAGCAGCTTAAGCCTGAGGACAGGCTGGTCACCCCTCCACTTT. Its product reads: CASSLSLRTGWSPLHF. The sequence links TRBV7-8 to TRBJ1-6, with 7 bases aligning to TRBD1. From the cysteine through the phenylalanine, the CDR3 covers 16 amino acids. Left in the record is the CDR3 DNA by itself, 48 bases read in frame from the first base. The germline V gene encodes CDR1 SGHVS and CDR2 FQNEAQ. Compared with germline, V lacks 2 bases and J lacks 10 bases; bases without a gene match: 11.